The rows below give T cell receptor beta chains drawn from one sample of a study of T cell changes during pregnancy in multiple sclerosis. TCRdb keeps only in-frame clones here, not all; method: immunoSEQ multiplex PCR. The table lists 60,000 or so clones, 90% to 95% of them singletons. This specimen consisted of peripheral blood, obtained before pregnancy. The receptors here all came from a female donor with multiple sclerosis, enrolled in a pregnancy study. CDR3s include the opening cysteine and the closing phenylalanine or tryptophan. Each record gives: V gene, J gene, D gene, clone size, CDR3 DNA, CDR3 protein. A D gene is named only where the DNA matches it firmly. Clone size is shown for a subset of rows, as once, few, many or a class of expanded clone.

v_gene: TRBV11-2; j_gene: TRBJ1-1; d_gene: TRBD1; abundance: .; CDR3nt: TGTGCCAGCAGCTTTGGACAGGGAAGGAACACTGAAGCTTTCTTT; CDR3aa: CASSFGQGRNTEAFF
v_gene: TRBV19; j_gene: TRBJ1-1; d_gene: TRBD1; abundance: .; CDR3nt: TGTGCCAGTAGTAGGGACAGGGAGACTGAAGCTTTCTTT; CDR3aa: CASSRDRETEAFF
v_gene: TRBV18; j_gene: TRBJ1-1; d_gene: .; abundance: .; CDR3nt: TGTGCCAGCTCACAGTTTGGTGGCATGGACACTGAAGCTTTCTTT; CDR3aa: CASSQFGGMDTEAFF
v_gene: TRBV2; j_gene: TRBJ1-1; d_gene: .; abundance: .; CDR3nt: TGTGCCAGTTCGACCCTAAGAGGGACTGAAGCTTTCTTT; CDR3aa: CASSTLRGTEAFF
v_gene: TRBV10-3; j_gene: TRBJ1-5; d_gene: .; abundance: few; CDR3nt: TGTGCCATCAGTGAGAGTGGGGATCGGGGTCAGCCCCAGCATTTT; CDR3aa: CAISESGDRGQPQHF
v_gene: TRBV7-2; j_gene: TRBJ1-6; d_gene: TRBD1; abundance: few; CDR3nt: TGTGCCAGCAGACGGGACAGGGGATTTTCACCCCTCCACTTT; CDR3aa: CASRRDRGFSPLHF
v_gene: TRBV6-6; j_gene: TRBJ2-4; d_gene: .; abundance: .; CDR3nt: TGTGCCACCGCAGGTGGCGGGGCCAAAAACATTCAGTACTTC; CDR3aa: CATAGGGAKNIQYF
v_gene: TRBV4-1; j_gene: TRBJ1-2; d_gene: TRBD1; abundance: .; CDR3nt: TGCGCCAGCACGACCTCGGGACAGGGTGTATATGGCTACACCTTC; CDR3aa: CASTTSGQGVYGYTF
v_gene: TRBV25-1; j_gene: TRBJ1-2; d_gene: TRBD1; abundance: .; CDR3nt: TGTGCCAGCAGCGGCCCAGACAGGGAGCGTAACTATGGCTACACCTTC; CDR3aa: CASSGPDRERNYGYTF
v_gene: TRBV14; j_gene: TRBJ2-5; d_gene: TRBD2; abundance: .; CDR3nt: TGTGCCAGCAGCCAAGAAATAGGGAGCGGGGGAGAAGAGACCCAGTACTTC; CDR3aa: CASSQEIGSGGEETQYF
v_gene: TRBV27; j_gene: TRBJ2-1; d_gene: TRBD2; abundance: .; CDR3nt: TGTGCCAGCAATAGGGCTAGCGGGGGGGCCTACAATGAGCAGTTCTTC; CDR3aa: CASNRASGGAYNEQFF
v_gene: TRBV13; j_gene: TRBJ2-6; d_gene: .; abundance: .; CDR3nt: TGTGCCAGCAGCCCCCGACACTCTGGGGCCAACGTCCTGACTTTC; CDR3aa: CASSPRHSGANVLTF
v_gene: TRBV5-4; j_gene: TRBJ1-1; d_gene: .; abundance: once; CDR3nt: TGTGCCAGCAGCTTCGACAGGCTAGCTGAAGCTTTCTTT; CDR3aa: CASSFDRLAEAFF
v_gene: TRBV11-2; j_gene: TRBJ1-2; d_gene: .; abundance: .; CDR3nt: TGTGCCAGCAGCCAACTAGGGGGTAGGGTCTATGGCTACACCTTC; CDR3aa: CASSQLGGRVYGYTF
v_gene: TRBV18; j_gene: TRBJ2-6; d_gene: .; abundance: once; CDR3nt: TGTGCCAGCTCACCGCTTCTCGCGGGGGCTGCTGGGGCCAACGTCCTGACTTTC; CDR3aa: CASSPLLAGAAGANVLTF
v_gene: TRBV7-3; j_gene: TRBJ1-2; d_gene: .; abundance: .; CDR3nt: TGTGCCAGCAGCTTAATTGCAGGGGACTATGGCTACACCTTC; CDR3aa: CASSLIAGDYGYTF
v_gene: TRBV2; j_gene: TRBJ1-2; d_gene: TRBD1; abundance: .; CDR3nt: TGTGCCAGCACCTCGGACAGGCACTACTATGGCTACACCTTC; CDR3aa: CASTSDRHYYGYTF
v_gene: TRBV6-4; j_gene: TRBJ1-6; d_gene: .; abundance: .; CDR3nt: TGTGCCAGCAGTGACCGGGACGGGGGGAATTCACCCCTCCACTTT; CDR3aa: CASSDRDGGNSPLHF
v_gene: TRBV6-5; j_gene: TRBJ1-1; d_gene: TRBD1; abundance: .; CDR3nt: TGTGCCAGCAGTTACATCGGGACAGGGGAGAACACTGAAGCTTTCTTT; CDR3aa: CASSYIGTGENTEAFF
v_gene: TRBV6-1; j_gene: TRBJ2-2; d_gene: .; abundance: .; CDR3nt: TGTGCCAGCTCTTCCCAGGGCAGGCTGGGGGGGCTGTTTTTT; CDR3aa: CASSSQGRLGGLFF
v_gene: TRBV6-1; j_gene: TRBJ1-1; d_gene: .; abundance: .; CDR3nt: TGTGCCAGCAGTAAACAGAGTTGGGCTTTCTTT; CDR3aa: CASSKQSWAFF
v_gene: TRBV7-3; j_gene: TRBJ2-1; d_gene: TRBD2; abundance: .; CDR3nt: TGTGCCAGCAGCTTTCAAAGCGGGGGGGGTTACAATGAGCAGTTCTTC; CDR3aa: CASSFQSGGGYNEQFF
v_gene: TRBV12-5; j_gene: TRBJ1-2; d_gene: TRBD1; abundance: .; CDR3nt: TGTGCTAGTGGCCCGACTCTCGGACAGGACTATGGCTACACCTTC; CDR3aa: CASGPTLGQDYGYTF